A selection of T cell receptor beta chains follows, all from one sample in a study of blood T cell repertoires in COVID-19. Produced via immunoSEQ multiplex PCR; TCRdb's table is partial and in-frame only. The repertoire has 100,000 to 120,000 clones, around 74% of them found once; the top ten carry around 8%. Specimen: peripheral blood. All receptors come from a woman between 55 and 75 years old with acute or convalescent COVID-19. Each CDR3 is given with its conserved first and last residue. The order of the fields is V gene, clone size, J gene, D gene, CDR3 protein, CDR3 DNA. D genes are given only for firm matches. Clone size is shown for a subset of rows, as once, few, many or a class of expanded clone.

>TRBV5-1|NA|TRBJ1-1|NA
CARSALGGEGAEAFF
TGCGCCCGCAGCGCCCTGGGGGGGGAAGGAGCTGAAGCTTTCTTT
>TRBV13|NA|TRBJ2-7|NA
CASSKGGVLAYEQYF
TGTGCCAGCAGCAAAGGGGGTGTTTTAGCCTACGAGCAGTACTTC
>TRBV10-3|few|TRBJ2-3|TRBD1
CAINPGQLSDTQYF
TGTGCCATCAACCCGGGACAGCTTTCAGATACGCAGTATTTT
>TRBV19|NA|TRBJ2-1|TRBD1
CASSIALDGTGRFF
TGTGCCAGTAGTATAGCGTTGGATGGGACAGGACGGTTCTTC
>TRBV27|NA|TRBJ2-2|TRBD1
CASKSPRGTANTGELFF
TGTGCCAGCAAATCACCCAGGGGGACAGCGAACACCGGGGAGCTGTTTTTT
>TRBV10-2|NA|TRBJ1-3|NA
CASTEGPSSGNTIYF
TGCGCCAGCACCGAGGGTCCAAGCTCTGGAAACACCATATATTTT
>TRBV9|NA|TRBJ2-1|TRBD2
CARTSGGYYNEQFF
TGTGCCAGAACTAGCGGGGGGTACTACAATGAGCAGTTCTTC
>TRBV24-1|NA|TRBJ1-2|TRBD1
CATSDTDRGGYTF
TGTGCCACCAGTGACACGGACAGGGGCGGCTACACCTTC
>TRBV28|NA|TRBJ1-2|TRBD1
CASSPITWTGGGQDYGYTF
TGTGCCAGCAGTCCAATAACCTGGACAGGGGGAGGACAAGACTATGGCTACACCTTC
>TRBV7-8|NA|TRBJ2-1|NA
CASSFLTYYNEQFF
TGTGCCAGCAGCTTCCTTACATACTACAATGAGCAGTTCTTC
>TRBV6-5|few|TRBJ2-6|NA
CASVRALSGANVLTF
TGTGCCAGCGTGAGGGCCCTCTCTGGGGCCAACGTCCTGACTTTC
>TRBV10-3|NA|TRBJ2-5|TRBD2
CAIKASGGETQYF
TGTGCCATCAAGGCTAGCGGGGGCGAGACCCAGTACTTC
>TRBV7-2|NA|TRBJ2-3|TRBD2
CASSLSGGTQYF
TGTGCCAGCAGCCTTAGCGGGGGAACGCAGTATTTT
>TRBV6-5|NA|TRBJ2-7|TRBD1
CASRAGDREIQNF
TGTGCCAGCAGGGCGGGTGACAGGGAAATCCAGAACTTC
>TRBV10-3|NA|TRBJ2-7|NA
CATTLGGGEQYF
TGTGCCACCACCCTTGGCGGAGGCGAGCAGTACTTC
>TRBV6-1|NA|TRBJ1-2|TRBD1
CASSDPGQGATYGYTF
TGTGCCAGCAGTGATCCGGGACAGGGGGCGACCTATGGCTACACCTTC
>TRBV7-2|NA|TRBJ1-2|NA
CASSWDLLGGYTF
TGTGCCAGCAGCTGGGACTTGCTCGGGGGCTACACCTTC
>TRBV4-3|once|TRBJ1-6|NA
CASSQLARRGSPLHF
TGCGCCAGCAGCCAACTCGCACGTAGGGGTTCACCCCTCCACTTT
>TRBV6-5|NA|TRBJ1-2|NA
CATRSGRGGYTF
TGTGCCACTCGGTCGGGTCGGGGTGGCTACACCTTC
>TRBV6-6|NA|TRBJ2-6|NA
CASTLDGGSGANVLTF
TGTGCCAGCACCCTGGATGGAGGATCTGGGGCCAACGTCCTGACTTTC
>TRBV7-3|NA|TRBJ2-3|NA
CASSPLAADTQYF
TGTGCCAGCAGCCCCCTGGCGGCAGATACGCAGTATTTT
>TRBV30|NA|TRBJ1-2|NA
CAWSVYSRRNYGYTF
TGTGCCTGGAGTGTATATTCCAGGAGGAACTATGGCTACACCTTC
>TRBV11-2|NA|TRBJ2-1|TRBD2
CASSLLLAGGAYNEQFF
TGTGCCAGCAGCTTACTTCTGGCGGGGGGTGCCTACAATGAGCAGTTCTTC
>TRBV19|NA|TRBJ1-2|NA
CATKPGDGYTF
TGTGCCACGAAACCAGGGGATGGCTACACCTTC
>TRBV19|few|TRBJ2-3|NA
CASSPVGPTDTQYF
TGTGCCAGTAGCCCCGTTGGGCCCACAGATACGCAGTATTTT
>TRBV4-2|NA|TRBJ2-5|NA
CASSQDHREMETQYF
TGTGCCAGCAGCCAAGATCACAGGGAGATGGAGACCCAGTACTTC
>TRBV28|NA|TRBJ2-7|NA
CASTRAGTPSYEQYF
TGTGCCAGCACTCGGGCGGGGACGCCCTCCTACGAGCAGTACTTC
>TRBV28|NA|TRBJ2-5|TRBD1
CASSLPQGRQETQYF
TGTGCCAGCAGTTTGCCACAGGGGCGCCAAGAGACCCAGTACTTC
>TRBV5-1|NA|TRBJ2-5|NA
CASSLGPGEGQETQYF
TGCGCCAGCAGCTTAGGACCAGGGGAAGGCCAAGAGACCCAGTACTTC
>TRBV7-2|once|TRBJ2-1|NA
CASSLTGWDEQFF
TGTGCCAGCAGCTTAACAGGGTGGGATGAGCAGTTCTTC
>TRBV12-5|NA|TRBJ1-4|NA
CASGLVRGATNEKLFF
TGTGCTAGTGGTTTGGTACGGGGTGCAACTAATGAAAAACTGTTTTTT
>TRBV7-9|NA|TRBJ2-5|NA
CASSPPPGARQETQYF
TGTGCCAGCAGCCCTCCCCCGGGAGCGAGACAAGAGACCCAGTACTTC
>TRBV5-1|NA|TRBJ2-3|TRBD1
CASSLAGGTGRTDTQYF
TGCGCCAGCAGCTTGGCCGGCGGGACAGGCCGAACAGATACGCAGTATTTT
>TRBV4-3|NA|TRBJ1-2|NA
CASSQDPRDFYGYTF
TGCGCCAGCAGCCAAGATCCTAGGGACTTCTATGGCTACACCTTC
>TRBV2|once|TRBJ1-6|TRBD1
CASSEKRQGTIIRSPLHF
TGTGCCAGCAGTGAAAAACGACAGGGTACTATCATACGGTCACCCCTCCACTTT
>TRBV9|NA|TRBJ2-7|NA
CASSESGTSRSYEQYF
TGTGCCAGCAGCGAGAGCGGGACATCGAGATCCTACGAGCAGTACTTC
>TRBV6-5|many|TRBJ1-5|NA
CASSYDSGQGQPQHF
TGTGCCAGCAGTTACGACAGCGGGCAGGGACAGCCCCAGCATTTT
>TRBV25-1|NA|TRBJ1-6|NA
CASSDPNSPLHF
TGTGCCAGCAGTGATCCGAATTCACCCCTCCACTTT
>TRBV24-1|once|TRBJ2-3|NA
CATSDLGQYTDTQYF
TGTGCCACCAGTGATCTCGGACAGTACACAGATACGCAGTATTTT
>TRBV5-4|NA|TRBJ1-1|NA
CASSLEKRQSTEAFF
TGTGCCAGCAGCTTGGAAAAGCGACAGAGCACTGAAGCTTTCTTT